The 12 T cell receptor beta chains in this list originate from one sample, sequenced in a study of T cell responses to AZD1222 COVID-19 vaccine. Clones were sequenced by immunoSEQ multiplex PCR, and TCRdb holds only the in-frame ones, with some missing. The sample records about 130,000 clones, 85% to 90% being singletons. The sequenced sample was peripheral blood, obtained on day 0 of AZD1222 vaccination. These receptors were obtained from an adult in good health.

The chain links TRBV11-1 to TRBJ2-1; no clear D gene. Germline V gives CDR1 SGHAT, CDR2 FQDESV (reference sequence). Trimming took off 6 bases at V and 5 bases at J, with 14 bases between the two ends. The CDR3 totals 14 residues. In DNA form, the CDR3 reads TGTGCCAGCAGATCGGAACCCTATGACAATGAGCAGTTCTTC. It specifies CASRSEPYDNEQFF.

This chain links TRBV5-1 with TRBJ2-7, with 8 bases lining up with TRBD1. After removal of 7 bases from V and 2 bases from J, the junction contained 11 bases not matched to a gene. CDR1 and CDR2 from the germline V gene are SGHRS and YFSETQ. The CDR3 has 15 amino acids. The CDR3 DNA reads as TGCGCCAGCCGATCGGGACAGGCAATACCCTACGAGCAGTACTTC. Translated: CASRSGQAIPYEQYF.

J is TRBJ1-4 and V is TRBV19; D remains ambiguous. Germline V gene lookup returns CDR1 LNHDA and CDR2 SQIVND (reference sequence). V gave up 6 bases and J gave up 4 bases, with 12 bases separating them. The CDR3 consists of 14 residues. The chain's CDR3 is CASSASQINEKLFF. The CDR3 DNA is TGTGCCAGTAGCGCTTCCCAGATTAATGAAAAACTGTTTTTT.

The chain uses TRBV7-9 and TRBJ2-3; tentative D call: TRBD1 (6 bases). Trimming took 2 bases from V and 5 from J, leaving 14 bases between them. This CDR3 comprises 15 residues. Per the germline V gene, CDR1 is SEHNR and CDR2 is FQNEAQ (reference sequence). The CDR3 nucleotides are TGTGCCAGCAGCTTATCGTACAGGGTGGAAGATACGCAGTATTTT. It codes for CASSLSYRVEDTQYF. The complete variable domain, with remaining parts taken from reference TRBV7-9 and TRBJ2-3, reads DTGVSQNPRHKITKRGQNVTFRCDPISEHNRLYWYRQTLGQGPEFLTYFQNEAQLEKSRLLSDRFSAERPKGSFSTLEIQRTEQGDSAMYLCASSLSYRVEDTQYFGPGTRLTVL.

The chain couples TRBV4-1 to TRBJ1-1; the D gene is possibly TRBD1 (6 bases). The CDR3 is made up of 15 amino acids. CDR1 and CDR2 (germline): MGHRA, YSYEKL. The V end lost 4 bases, the J end lost 0 bases, and 12 bases lay between the germline ends. The CDR3 nucleotides read TGCGCCAGCAGCCGCAGGGGAGGGATGAACACTGAAGCTTTCTTT. Translation gives CASSRRGGMNTEAFF.

The rearrangement joins TRBV29-1 to TRBJ2-2; the D is unclear. The CDR3 is made up of 11 amino acids. Germline loops: CDR1 SQVTM, CDR2 ANQGSEA. Trimming cost V 3 bases and J 7 bases, with 6 bases left between them. The CDR3 sequence: CSVDWVGELFF. The CDR3 DNA sequence: TGCAGCGTTGATTGGGTCGGGGAGCTGTTTTTT.

The V call is TRBV4-2, the J call TRBJ2-7; perhaps TRBD1 as D (5 bases). CDR3 length equals 16 residues. The ends were cut back, 4 bases at V and 0 bases at J, with 16 bases in the middle. From germline, CDR1 is LGHNA and CDR2 YNFKEQ. The CDR3 bases are TGTGCCAGCAGCCCGCAACAGGAAGGGGCCTCCTACGAGCAGTACTTC. Protein: CASSPQQEGASYEQYF.

This chain joins TRBV29-1 and TRBJ1-5, with TRBD1 identical over 9 bases. V gave up 6 bases and J gave up 7 bases; unmatched junction bases: 4. The CDR3 is 12 residues long. Germline V gene data show CDR1 as SQVTM and CDR2 as ANQGSEA. CDR3 sequence (DNA): TGCAGCGTGGGGACAGGGAGGCAGCCCCAGCATTTT. It translates to CSVGTGRQPQHF.

This clone was counted a single time. The genes are TRBV12-5 and TRBJ1-1; tentative D call: TRBD1 (5 bases). The CDR3 extends over 15 amino acids. The germline V gene has CDR1 LGHNT and CDR2 FRNRAP. V was shortened by 6 bases and J by 4 bases, with 18 bases between the two germline ends. The CDR3 loop reads CASGRSAGRGTEAFF. For the CDR3, the DNA is TGTGCTAGTGGCCGATCCGCGGGGCGAGGCACTGAAGCTTTCTTT.

The rearrangement uses TRBV28 and TRBJ2-4, with TRBD1 identical over 7 bases. Trimming removed 6 bases from V and 0 bases from J; junction bases left unmatched: 8. Germline V gene data show CDR1 as MDHEN and CDR2 as SYDVKM. This CDR3 contains 16 residues. CDR3: CASSEPGQLAKNIQYF. CDR3 DNA sequence: TGTGCCAGCAGCGAACCGGGACAGCTAGCCAAAAACATTCAGTACTTC. Looking up the rest from reference TRBV28 and TRBJ2-4 gives the full variable domain: DVKVTQSSRYLVKRTGEKVFLECVQDMDHENMFWYRQDPGLGLRLIYFSYDVKMKEKGDIPEGYSVSREKKERFSLILESASTNQTSMYLCASSEPGQLAKNIQYFGAGTRLSVL.

CDR3 coding DNA: TGTGCCTGGAGCCTTGGCGGGACAGGCTATGGCTACACCTTC. Residues: CAWSLGGTGYGYTF. The genes are TRBV30 and TRBJ1-2; 8 bases are shared with TRBD1. V trimming: 3 bases; J trimming: 4 bases; junction bases outside the gene matches: 7. The germline V gene encodes CDR1 GTSNPN and CDR2 SVGIG (reference sequence). The length of the CDR3 is 14 residues.

The chain couples TRBV7-2 to TRBJ1-2; D is ambiguous. With 0 bases removed from V and 4 bases from J, the gap between germline ends came to 12 bases. The CDR3 contains 15 residues. Germline V gene lookup returns CDR1 SGHTA and CDR2 FQGNSA. The CDR3 sequence is CASSLARVSRYGYTF. CDR3 nucleotides: TGTGCCAGCAGCTTAGCGAGGGTGTCTCGCTATGGCTACACCTTC.